Listed below are T cell receptor beta chains from one sample, sequenced in a study of blood T cell repertoires in COVID-19. Repertoires were generated with immunoSEQ multiplex PCR, while TCRdb's copy carries only in-frame clones and drops some. The repertoire holds about 95,000 clones, 75% to 90% seen once, with 4.5% to 5.5% in the top ten. The sequenced sample was peripheral blood. These TCRs come from a man aged 55 to 70 with COVID-19, enrolled during active disease. CDR3s include the opening cysteine and the closing phenylalanine or tryptophan. D genes are given only for firm matches. Clone size, where shown, is once, few, many, or a class for clones that have expanded.

CDR3 protein: CAVLRGVEQYF; CDR3 DNA: TGTGCCGTGCTCAGGGGTGTCGAGCAGTACTTC; CDR3 length: 11; V gene: TRBV2; clone size: NA; D gene: NA; J gene: TRBJ2-7
CDR3 protein: CASSADSPTNEKLFF; CDR3 DNA: TGTGCCAGCAGTGCCGACAGTCCAACTAATGAAAAACTGTTTTTT; CDR3 length: 15; V gene: TRBV2; clone size: NA; D gene: NA; J gene: TRBJ1-4
CDR3 protein: CASSLTLSGTNTGELFF; CDR3 DNA: TGTGCCAGCAGCTTGACCCTTAGCGGGACGAACACCGGGGAGCTGTTTTTT; CDR3 length: 17; V gene: TRBV5-8; clone size: NA; D gene: TRBD2; J gene: TRBJ2-2
CDR3 protein: CASRTPGAQGQFF; CDR3 DNA: TGTGCCAGCAGGACCCCAGGGGCTCAGGGGCAGTTCTTC; CDR3 length: 13; V gene: TRBV6-5; clone size: NA; D gene: NA; J gene: TRBJ2-1
CDR3 protein: CASSSRDGGAVTDTQYF; CDR3 DNA: TGTGCCAGCAGCTCTCGGGATGGGGGCGCTGTCACAGATACGCAGTATTTT; CDR3 length: 17; V gene: TRBV11-2; clone size: NA; D gene: NA; J gene: TRBJ2-3
CDR3 protein: CASSIIGQGTLLNTEAFF; CDR3 DNA: TGTGCCAGTAGTATAATCGGGCAGGGGACCCTATTGAACACTGAAGCTTTCTTT; CDR3 length: 18; V gene: TRBV19; clone size: NA; D gene: NA; J gene: TRBJ1-1
CDR3 protein: CASSWGQGTNYGYTF; CDR3 DNA: TGTGCCAGCAGCTGGGGACAGGGAACTAACTATGGCTACACCTTC; CDR3 length: 15; V gene: TRBV7-2; clone size: NA; D gene: TRBD1; J gene: TRBJ1-2
CDR3 protein: CASSSSGRNSGELFF; CDR3 DNA: TGTGCCAGCTCATCCAGCGGGAGAAATAGCGGGGAGCTGTTTTTT; CDR3 length: 15; V gene: TRBV18; clone size: NA; D gene: TRBD2; J gene: TRBJ2-2
CDR3 protein: CASSPLVSGSNEQFF; CDR3 DNA: TGTGCCAGCTCACCCCTGGTTAGCGGCTCCAATGAGCAGTTCTTC; CDR3 length: 15; V gene: TRBV18; clone size: NA; D gene: NA; J gene: TRBJ2-1
CDR3 protein: CASSFGGRNSPLHF; CDR3 DNA: TGTGCCAGCAGCTTCGGAGGCCGAAATTCACCCCTCCACTTT; CDR3 length: 14; V gene: TRBV7-8; clone size: NA; D gene: NA; J gene: TRBJ1-6
CDR3 protein: CASSQQELYNEQFF; CDR3 DNA: TGTGCCAGCAGCCAACAGGAATTATACAATGAGCAGTTCTTC; CDR3 length: 14; V gene: TRBV3-1/TRBV3-2; clone size: NA; D gene: NA; J gene: TRBJ2-1
CDR3 protein: CASSWGLAGGVEQFF; CDR3 DNA: TGTGCCAGCAGCTGGGGACTAGCGGGAGGTGTTGAGCAGTTCTTC; CDR3 length: 15; V gene: TRBV7-3; clone size: NA; D gene: TRBD2; J gene: TRBJ2-1
CDR3 protein: CASSLRDRGYEQYF; CDR3 DNA: TGTGCCAGCAGCCTGCGGGACCGAGGCTACGAGCAGTACTTC; CDR3 length: 14; V gene: TRBV7-9; clone size: NA; D gene: NA; J gene: TRBJ2-7
CDR3 protein: CASSLLGQGGYGYTF; CDR3 DNA: TGTGCCAGCAGCCTCCTTGGACAGGGTGGCTATGGCTACACCTTC; CDR3 length: 15; V gene: TRBV6-5; clone size: NA; D gene: TRBD1; J gene: TRBJ1-2
CDR3 protein: CATSLQGTFTDTQYF; CDR3 DNA: TGTGCCACCTCTCTACAGGGAACTTTCACAGATACGCAGTATTTT; CDR3 length: 15; V gene: TRBV2; clone size: NA; D gene: NA; J gene: TRBJ2-3
CDR3 protein: CASSPSPSGDNEQFF; CDR3 DNA: TGCGCCAGCAGCCCCTCACCCAGCGGGGACAATGAGCAGTTCTTC; CDR3 length: 15; V gene: TRBV5-1; clone size: NA; D gene: TRBD2; J gene: TRBJ2-1
CDR3 protein: CASSSQRVAGQGYTF; CDR3 DNA: TGTGCCAGCAGCTCCCAAAGGGTGGCGGGGCAAGGCTACACCTTC; CDR3 length: 15; V gene: TRBV7-2; clone size: NA; D gene: NA; J gene: TRBJ1-2
CDR3 protein: CAWSVQGGQPQHF; CDR3 DNA: TGTGCCTGGAGTGTACAAGGGGGTCAGCCCCAGCATTTT; CDR3 length: 13; V gene: TRBV30; clone size: NA; D gene: NA; J gene: TRBJ1-5
CDR3 protein: CASSPGQTGNTIYF; CDR3 DNA: TGTGCCAGCAGCCCGGGACAGACTGGAAACACCATATATTTT; CDR3 length: 14; V gene: TRBV7-9; clone size: NA; D gene: TRBD1; J gene: TRBJ1-3
CDR3 protein: CASSLTGNSAGQFF; CDR3 DNA: TGTGCCAGCAGCTTAACAGGGAACAGCGCGGGGCAGTTCTTC; CDR3 length: 14; V gene: TRBV5-6; clone size: NA; D gene: NA; J gene: TRBJ2-1
CDR3 protein: CASADRGVETQYF; CDR3 DNA: TGTGCCAGTGCAGACAGGGGGGTAGAGACCCAGTACTTC; CDR3 length: 13; V gene: TRBV19; clone size: once; D gene: TRBD1; J gene: TRBJ2-5
CDR3 protein: CASSLALGRQETQYF; CDR3 DNA: TGTGCCAGCAGCTTAGCGCTGGGGCGACAAGAGACCCAGTACTTC; CDR3 length: 15; V gene: TRBV7-2; clone size: NA; D gene: NA; J gene: TRBJ2-5
CDR3 protein: CASNNPLQGNQPQHF; CDR3 DNA: TGTGCCAGTAATAACCCGCTGCAGGGCAATCAGCCCCAGCATTTT; CDR3 length: 15; V gene: TRBV19; clone size: NA; D gene: NA; J gene: TRBJ1-5
CDR3 protein: CASSVGQGLSYEQYF; CDR3 DNA: TGTGCCAGCAGCGTGGGGCAGGGGCTGTCCTACGAGCAGTACTTC; CDR3 length: 15; V gene: TRBV9; clone size: NA; D gene: NA; J gene: TRBJ2-7
CDR3 protein: CASSFGGAAQETQYF; CDR3 DNA: TGTGCCAGCAGCTTCGGGGGGGCTGCTCAAGAGACCCAGTACTTC; CDR3 length: 15; V gene: TRBV7-9; clone size: NA; D gene: TRBD2; J gene: TRBJ2-5
CDR3 protein: CASSSSGDTQYF; CDR3 DNA: NA; CDR3 length: 12; V gene: TRBV6-5; clone size: NA; D gene: NA; J gene: TRBJ2-3
CDR3 protein: CASSFPDRYNEQFF; CDR3 DNA: TGTGCCAGCAGTTTCCCGGACAGGTACAATGAGCAGTTCTTC; CDR3 length: 14; V gene: TRBV6-5; clone size: NA; D gene: TRBD1; J gene: TRBJ2-1